There are a few counts of the clone carrying this TCR beta chain. What it binds is not known. This entry belongs to a study of beta chain features in type 1 diabetes. About the study: What patients shared with healthy donors was a similar profile of age, gender and cell yields. General study findings and limits: Among all four CD4+ subsets, Type 1 diabetes patients had TCRB CDR3s that were moderately but significantly shorter. VDJ junctions from patients with type 1 diabetes contained fewer insertions and more deletions. Relative to healthy donors, patients appeared to have naive, central memory and Treg TCRB repertoires that were more similar.

As every portion of the isolated RNA was reverse transcribed, the sequencing read expressed TCRB transcripts. Clones were read by immunoSEQ multiplex PCR, and TCRdb kept only the in-frame ones, dropping some. The profile shows under 200,000 clones, 8% to 8.5% of them singletons. Germline loops: CDR1 SGHNT, CDR2 YYREEE (reference sequence). Trimming removed 4 bases from V and 9 bases from J; junction bases left unmatched: 7. The CDR3 has 15 residues. This rearrangement joins TRBV5-4 to TRBJ2-3; 14 bases match TRBD2. Sequencing used central memory CD4+ T cells from blood. The TCR was taken from a woman aged 18-29 years with type 1 diabetes. CDR3 loop: CASSQGTSGSVTQYF. The CDR3, as DNA: TGTGCCAGCAGCCAAGGGACTAGCGGGAGTGTCACGCAGTATTTT. Full variable domain (rest looked up from reference TRBV5-4 and TRBJ2-3): ETGVTQSPTHLIKTRGQQVTLRCSSQSGHNTVSWYQQALGQGPQFIFQYYREEENGRGNFPPRFSGLQFPNYSSELNVNALELDDSALYLCASSQGTSGSVTQYFGPGTRLTVL.